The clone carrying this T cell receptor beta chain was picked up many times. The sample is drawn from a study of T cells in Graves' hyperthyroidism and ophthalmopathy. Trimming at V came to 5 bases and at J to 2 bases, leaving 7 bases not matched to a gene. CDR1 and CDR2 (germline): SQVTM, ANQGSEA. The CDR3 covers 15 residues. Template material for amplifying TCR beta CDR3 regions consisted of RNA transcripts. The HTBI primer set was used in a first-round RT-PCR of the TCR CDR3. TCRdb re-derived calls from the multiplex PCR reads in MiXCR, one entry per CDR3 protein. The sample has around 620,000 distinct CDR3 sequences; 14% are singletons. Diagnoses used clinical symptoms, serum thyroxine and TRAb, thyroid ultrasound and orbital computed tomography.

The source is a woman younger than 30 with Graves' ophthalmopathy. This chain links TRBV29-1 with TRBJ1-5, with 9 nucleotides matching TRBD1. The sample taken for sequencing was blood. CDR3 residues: CSVNDRGGGNQPQHF. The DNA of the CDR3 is TGCAGCGTTAACGACAGGGGGGGCGGCAATCAGCCCCAGCATTTT.